This T cell receptor beta chain was documented in a study of vaccination and CD4 T cells after COVID-19. For the study at large: The post-COVID samples were taken a median roughly 94 days after diagnosis, anywhere from 35 to 161. Timing of post-vaccine sample collection was a median approximately 79 days after dose two, with a range of 14 to 241.

Regarding this clonotype: Its antigen is still unknown.

The CDR3 has 14 residues. The V end was cut by 5 bases, the J end by 6 bases, with 16 bases between. In germline, CDR1 is SGHAT, CDR2 FQNNGV. The Oncomine TCR Beta short-read assay sequenced DNA from cultured CD4+ T cells. MiXCR, run by TCRdb on the PCR reads, gives a single entry per CDR3 protein. The sample comprises approximately 17,000 distinct CDR3 sequences, more than 55% of which are singletons, and 6.6% rests with the top ten. As for treatment: approximately 9-day PBMC culture with coronavirus spike peptide pools or control peptides (ViraFEST assay). Via ViraFEST, peptide pools expanded antigen-specific T cells before TCR sequencing. The study, taken as a whole, reports: With convalescent patients, a median approximately 90% of reactive clones emerged solely after vaccination.

The sequences come from CD4+ T cells from blood, cultured in vitro, collected before SARS-CoV-2 vaccination. The rearrangement links TRBV11-2 to TRBJ1-1; D not resolved. The source of this sequence is a human donor who had recovered from COVID-19. The CDR3 loop is CASSPYKVWSEAFF. The CDR3 DNA reads as TGTGCCAGCAGCCCTTATAAAGTCTGGTCTGAAGCTTTCTTT.